This T cell receptor (beta chain) derives from a study of cytomegalovirus exposure and HLA in healthy donors. Findings and caveats of the study: Cytomegalovirus status, reportedly, was diagnosed with high specificity and sensitivity by the classifier. The study listed around 150 cytomegalovirus-associated TCR beta chains. Three CMV-associated chains proved CMV antigen-specific in vitro.

From the approximately 120-subject validation cohort, which was separate from the approximately 700-subject first cohort, the donors were drawn. The method was immunoSEQ multiplex PCR; TCRdb's version includes in-frame clones alone and lacks a portion of them. The sample has some 170,000 clones, about 88% seen once. This clone was seen a handful of times. Its antigen is undetermined. Deletions cut 6 bases from V and 2 bases from J, with 10 bases between. The CDR3 spans 14 residues. The germline gives CDR1 SEHNR, CDR2 FQNEAQ (reference sequence). This chain joins TRBV7-9 and TRBJ2-2; a possible D gene is TRBD1 (5 bases). This TCR derives from a young woman in good health and CMV-seronegative. Sequenced material: PBMCs. CDR3 amino acids: CASRDTSNTGELFF. CDR3 bases: TGTGCCAGCAGGGACACTTCTAACACCGGGGAGCTGTTTTTT. Complete variable domain (other parts from reference TRBV7-9 and TRBJ2-2): DTGVSQNPRHKITKRGQNVTFRCDPISEHNRLYWYRQTLGQGPEFLTYFQNEAQLEKSRLLSDRFSAERPKGSFSTLEIQRTEQGDSAMYLCASRDTSNTGELFFGEGSRLTVL.